This TCR beta chain was profiled in a study of shared clonotypes between healthy human individuals. Clones were read by immunoSEQ multiplex PCR, and TCRdb kept only the in-frame ones, dropping some. The sample holds approximately 980,000 clones; roughly 72% are singletons and the top ten take around 1.5%. The CDR3 totals 15 residues. The V and J ends lost 7 bases and 0 bases respectively, with 10 bases between them. Germline V gene data show CDR1 as LNHDA and CDR2 as SQIVND (reference sequence). In the case of this clone: As yet, its antigen is unknown.

General study points: Of the naive CD4 clonotypes, around 5% were shared across a few donors. Only blood was sampled; tissue repertoires likely differ.

This chain joins TRBV19 and TRBJ2-6; no firm D call. The sequence derives from a man aged 18 to 29 in good health. Sequences were obtained from memory CD4+ T cells sorted from blood. The subset was: CD45RA-negative fraction. CDR3 in amino acids: CASKSRSSGANVLTF. In DNA form, the CDR3 reads TGTGCCAGTAAAAGCCGCAGCTCTGGGGCCAACGTCCTGACTTTC.